This TCR beta chain was captured by sequencing in a study of T cell responses to AZD1222 COVID-19 vaccine. Trimming took 6 bases from V and 1 from J; bases not matched to a gene: 5. This CDR3 has 15 residues. Germline CDR1 is SNHLY and CDR2 is FYNNEI. Measured with immunoSEQ multiplex PCR; TCRdb has only the in-frame clones, and not every one. Among approximately 150,000 clones listed, approximately 90% were seen once. This TCR was sampled from an adult in good health. The specimen comprised peripheral blood, sampled on day 0 of AZD1222 vaccination. This chain connects TRBV2 to TRBJ1-5; 8 positions match TRBD1. CDR3 sequence reads: CASRDTGGSNQPQHF. The CDR3 bases are TGTGCCAGCAGGGATACAGGGGGGAGCAATCAGCCCCAGCATTTT.